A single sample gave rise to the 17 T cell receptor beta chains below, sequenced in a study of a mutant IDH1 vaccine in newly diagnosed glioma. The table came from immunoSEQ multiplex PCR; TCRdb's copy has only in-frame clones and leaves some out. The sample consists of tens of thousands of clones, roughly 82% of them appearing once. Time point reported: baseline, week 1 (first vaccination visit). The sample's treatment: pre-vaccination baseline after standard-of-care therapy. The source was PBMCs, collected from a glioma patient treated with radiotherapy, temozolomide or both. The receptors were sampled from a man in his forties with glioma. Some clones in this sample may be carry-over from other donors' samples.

The CDR3 DNA sequence: TGTGCCAGCAGTACCGGGACTGGGGCGGGGGGAAACACCATATATTTT. It is translated as CASSTGTGAGGNTIYF. V and J are TRBV7-8 and TRBJ1-3, with D perhaps TRBD1 (5 bases). The CDR3 loop spans 16 amino acids. V lost 6 bases and J lost 4, with 19 bases in between. In germline, CDR1 is SGHVS, CDR2 FQNEAQ.

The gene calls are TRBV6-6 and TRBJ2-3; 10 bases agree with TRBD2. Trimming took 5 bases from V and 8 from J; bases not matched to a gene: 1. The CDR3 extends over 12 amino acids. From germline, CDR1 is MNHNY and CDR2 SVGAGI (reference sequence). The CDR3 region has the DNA TGTGCCAGCAGTCGACTAGCGGGTACGCAGTATTTT. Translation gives CASSRLAGTQYF.

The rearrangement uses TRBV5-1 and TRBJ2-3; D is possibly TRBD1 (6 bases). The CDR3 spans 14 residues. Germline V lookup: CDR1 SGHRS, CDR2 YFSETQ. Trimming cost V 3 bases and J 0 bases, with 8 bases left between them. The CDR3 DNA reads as TGCGCCAGCAGCTCAGGGGTCAGCACAGATACGCAGTATTTT. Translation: CASSSGVSTDTQYF.

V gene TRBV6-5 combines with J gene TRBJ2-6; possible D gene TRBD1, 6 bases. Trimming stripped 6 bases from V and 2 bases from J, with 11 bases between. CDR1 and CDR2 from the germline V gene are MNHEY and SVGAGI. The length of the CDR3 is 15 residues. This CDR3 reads CASRQGFAGANVLTF. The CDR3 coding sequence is TGTGCCAGCAGACAGGGATTCGCTGGGGCCAACGTCCTGACTTTC.

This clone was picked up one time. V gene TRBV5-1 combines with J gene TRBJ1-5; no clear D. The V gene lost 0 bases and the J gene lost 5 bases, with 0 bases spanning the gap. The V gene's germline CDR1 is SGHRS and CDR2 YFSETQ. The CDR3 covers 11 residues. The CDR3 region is CASSLDQPQHF. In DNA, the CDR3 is TGCGCCAGCAGCTTGGATCAGCCCCAGCATTTT. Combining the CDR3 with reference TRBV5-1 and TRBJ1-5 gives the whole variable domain KAGVTQTPRYLIKTRGQQVTLSCSPISGHRSVSWYQQTPGQGLQFLFEYFSETQRNKGNFPGRFSGRQFSNSRSEMNVSTLELGDSALYLCASSLDQPQHFGDGTRLSIL.

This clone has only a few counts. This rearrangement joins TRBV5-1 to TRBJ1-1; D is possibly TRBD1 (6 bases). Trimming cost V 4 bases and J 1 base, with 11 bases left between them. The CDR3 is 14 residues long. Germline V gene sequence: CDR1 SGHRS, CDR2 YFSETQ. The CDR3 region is CASSERTENTEAFF. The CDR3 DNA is TGCGCCAGCAGCGAGCGGACAGAGAACACTGAAGCTTTCTTT.

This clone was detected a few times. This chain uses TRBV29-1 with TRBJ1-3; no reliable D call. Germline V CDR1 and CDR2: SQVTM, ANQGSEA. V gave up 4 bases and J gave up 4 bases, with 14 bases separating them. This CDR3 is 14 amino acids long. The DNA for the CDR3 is TGCAGCGTTGCGGGCAAGGCCTCCGGAAACACCATATATTTT. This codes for CSVAGKASGNTIYF.

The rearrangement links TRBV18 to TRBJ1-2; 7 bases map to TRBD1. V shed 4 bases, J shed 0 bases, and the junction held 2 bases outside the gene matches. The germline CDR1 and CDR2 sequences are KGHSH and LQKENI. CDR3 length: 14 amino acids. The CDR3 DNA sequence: TGTGCCAGCTCACAGGGGGCGACTAACTATGGCTACACCTTC. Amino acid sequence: CASSQGATNYGYTF.

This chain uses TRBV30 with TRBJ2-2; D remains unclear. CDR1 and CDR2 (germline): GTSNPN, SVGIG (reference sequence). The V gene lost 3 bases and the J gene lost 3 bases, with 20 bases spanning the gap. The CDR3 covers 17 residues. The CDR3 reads CAWSRPDISIHTGELFF. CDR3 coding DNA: TGTGCCTGGAGCCGGCCAGATATATCCATCCACACCGGGGAGCTGTTTTTT.

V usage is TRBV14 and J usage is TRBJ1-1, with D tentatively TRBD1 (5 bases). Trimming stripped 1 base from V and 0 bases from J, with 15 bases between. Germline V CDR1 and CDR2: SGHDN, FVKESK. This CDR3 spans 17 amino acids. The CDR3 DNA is TGTGCCAGCAGCCAAGGGATACGAAGCAGGGTGAACACTGAAGCTTTCTTT. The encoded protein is CASSQGIRSRVNTEAFF.

This CDR3 reads CASSTSGRGNIQYF. CDR3 nucleotide sequence: TGTGCCAGTAGTACATCAGGGCGGGGGAACATTCAGTACTTC. The chain links TRBV19 to TRBJ2-4; 7 bases match TRBD2. The CDR3 sequence is 14 residues long. From germline, CDR1 is LNHDA and CDR2 SQIVND (reference sequence). The V and J ends lost 4 bases and 7 bases, in that order; junction bases with no gene match: 7.

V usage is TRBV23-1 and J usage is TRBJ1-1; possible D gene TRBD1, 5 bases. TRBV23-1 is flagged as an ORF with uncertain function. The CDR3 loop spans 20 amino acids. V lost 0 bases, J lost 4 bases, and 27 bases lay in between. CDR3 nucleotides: TGCGCCAGCAGTCAATCTGCCACGGCCAGGGCCGGACCCCCTAGCACTGAAGCTTTCTTT. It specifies CASSQSATARAGPPSTEAFF.

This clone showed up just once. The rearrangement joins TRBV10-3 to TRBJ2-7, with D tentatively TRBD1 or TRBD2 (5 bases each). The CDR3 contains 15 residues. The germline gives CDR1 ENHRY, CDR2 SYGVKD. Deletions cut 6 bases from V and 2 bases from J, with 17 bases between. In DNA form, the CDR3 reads TGTGCCATCAGGTCCGCCGGGACCGGACCCTACGAGCAGTACTTC. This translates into CAIRSAGTGPYEQYF.

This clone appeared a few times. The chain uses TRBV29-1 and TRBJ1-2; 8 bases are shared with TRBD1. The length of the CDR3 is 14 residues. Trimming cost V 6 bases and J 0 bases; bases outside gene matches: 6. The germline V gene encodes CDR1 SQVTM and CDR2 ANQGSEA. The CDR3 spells CSVWTGTSNYGYTF. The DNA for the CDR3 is TGCAGCGTCTGGACAGGGACCTCTAACTATGGCTACACCTTC.

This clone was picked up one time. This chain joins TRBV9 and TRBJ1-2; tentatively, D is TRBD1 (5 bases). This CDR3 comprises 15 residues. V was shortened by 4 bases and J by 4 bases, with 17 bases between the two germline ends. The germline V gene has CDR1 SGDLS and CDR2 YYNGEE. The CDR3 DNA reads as TGTGCCAGCAGCCCCAGCGGGGGAGACGGCTATGGCTACACCTTC. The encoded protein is CASSPSGGDGYGYTF.

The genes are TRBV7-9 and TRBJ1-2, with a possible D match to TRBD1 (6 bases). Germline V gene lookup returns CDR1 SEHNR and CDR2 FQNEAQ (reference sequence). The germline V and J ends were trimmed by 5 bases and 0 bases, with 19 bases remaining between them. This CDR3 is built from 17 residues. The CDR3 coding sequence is TGTGCCAGCAGCCCTATGGGGAGGGGGACCACTAACTATGGCTACACCTTC. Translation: CASSPMGRGTTNYGYTF.

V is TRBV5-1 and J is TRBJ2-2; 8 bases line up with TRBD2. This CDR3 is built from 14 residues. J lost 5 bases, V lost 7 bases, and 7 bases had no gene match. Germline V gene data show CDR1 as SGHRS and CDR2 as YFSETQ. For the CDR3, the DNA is TGCGCCAGCTCTGGACTAGCTGGTACCGGGGAGCTGTTTTTT. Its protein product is CASSGLAGTGELFF.